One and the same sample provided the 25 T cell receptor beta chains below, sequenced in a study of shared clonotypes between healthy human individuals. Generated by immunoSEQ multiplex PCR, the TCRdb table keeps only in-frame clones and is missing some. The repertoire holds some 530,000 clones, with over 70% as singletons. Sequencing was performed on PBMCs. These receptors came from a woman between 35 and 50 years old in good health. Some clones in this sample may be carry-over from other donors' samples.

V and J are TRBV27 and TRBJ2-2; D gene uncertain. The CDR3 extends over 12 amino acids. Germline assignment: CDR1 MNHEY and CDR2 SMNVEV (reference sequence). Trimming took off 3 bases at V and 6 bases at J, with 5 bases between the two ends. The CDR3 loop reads CASSLGPGELFF. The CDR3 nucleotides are TGTGCCAGCAGTTTGGGCCCCGGGGAGCTGTTTTTT.

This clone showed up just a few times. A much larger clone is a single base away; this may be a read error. CDR3 sequence: CASTRGAANTEAFF. For the CDR3, the DNA is TGTGCCAGCACTCGAGGCGCCGCGAACACTGAAGCTTTCTTT. This sequence joins TRBV7-8 and TRBJ1-1; no clear D. Trimming pared 7 bases from V and 1 base from J, leaving 13 bases between. This CDR3 comprises 14 residues. Germline CDR1 reads SGHVS; CDR2 reads FQNEAQ.

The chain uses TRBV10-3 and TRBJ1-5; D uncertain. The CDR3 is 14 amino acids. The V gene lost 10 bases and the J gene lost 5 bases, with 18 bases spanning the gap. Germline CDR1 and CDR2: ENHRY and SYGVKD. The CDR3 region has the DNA TGTGCCAGCAGCCCCTCAAGTGGGGATCAGCCCCAGCATTTT. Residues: CASSPSSGDQPQHF.

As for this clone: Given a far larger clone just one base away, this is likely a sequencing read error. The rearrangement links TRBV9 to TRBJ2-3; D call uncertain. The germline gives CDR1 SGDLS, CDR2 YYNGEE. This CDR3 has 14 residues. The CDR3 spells CASSPALLTDTRYF. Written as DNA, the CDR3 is TGTGCCAGCAGCCCCGCCCTCCTAACAGATACGCGGTATTTT.

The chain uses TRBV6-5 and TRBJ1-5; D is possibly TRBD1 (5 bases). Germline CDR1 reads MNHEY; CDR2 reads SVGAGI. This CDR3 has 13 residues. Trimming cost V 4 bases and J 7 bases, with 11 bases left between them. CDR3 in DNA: TGTGCCAGCAGTTCGGGACGGCGGCAGCCCCAGCATTTT. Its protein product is CASSSGRRQPQHF.

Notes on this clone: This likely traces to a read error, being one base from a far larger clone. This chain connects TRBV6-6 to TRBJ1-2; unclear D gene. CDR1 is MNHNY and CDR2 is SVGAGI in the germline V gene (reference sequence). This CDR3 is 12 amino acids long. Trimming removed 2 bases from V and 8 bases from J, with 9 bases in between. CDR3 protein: CASSYPDWGYTF. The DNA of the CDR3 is TGTGCCAGCAGTTACCCGGACTGGGGCTACACCTTC.

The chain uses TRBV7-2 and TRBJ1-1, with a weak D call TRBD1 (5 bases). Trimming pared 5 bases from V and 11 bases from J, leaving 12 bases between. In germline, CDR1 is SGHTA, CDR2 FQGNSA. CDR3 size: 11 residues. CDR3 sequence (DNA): TGTGCCAGCAGCCCCGACAGTAAGGCTTTCTTT. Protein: CASSPDSKAFF.

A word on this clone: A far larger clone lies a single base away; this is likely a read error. Here the CDR3 reads CASSHPLTDTQYF. CDR3 in DNA: TGCGCCAGCAGCCACCCCCTGACAGATACGCAGTATTTT. The chain links TRBV4-1 to TRBJ2-3; no clear D. The CDR3 is 13 amino acids. V dropped 3 bases and J dropped 3 bases, with 7 bases sitting between them. Looked up from germline, CDR1 is MGHRA and CDR2 is YSYEKL.

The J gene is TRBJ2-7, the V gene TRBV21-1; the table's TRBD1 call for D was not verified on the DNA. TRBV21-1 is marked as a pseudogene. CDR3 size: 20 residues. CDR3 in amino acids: CASSKRRQGRRPSSSYEQYF. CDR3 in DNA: TGTGCCAGCAGCAAAAGACGCCAGGGGCGGCGGCCCTCAAGCTCCTACGAGCAGTACTTC.

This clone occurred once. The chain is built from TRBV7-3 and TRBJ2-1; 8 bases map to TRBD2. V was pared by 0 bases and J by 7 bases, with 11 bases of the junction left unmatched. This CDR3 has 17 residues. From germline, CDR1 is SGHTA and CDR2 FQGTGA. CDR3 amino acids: CASSLTRGAGVSNEQFF. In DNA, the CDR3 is TGTGCCAGCAGCTTAACAAGGGGAGCGGGAGTATCAAATGAGCAGTTCTTC.

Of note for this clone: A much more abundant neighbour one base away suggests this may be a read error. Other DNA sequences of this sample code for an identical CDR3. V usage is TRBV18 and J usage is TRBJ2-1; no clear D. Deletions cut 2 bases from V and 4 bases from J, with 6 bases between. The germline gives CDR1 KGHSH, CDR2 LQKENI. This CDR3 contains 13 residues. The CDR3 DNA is TGTGCCAGCTCACCAGCTGAGTACAATGAGCAGTTCTTC. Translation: CASSPAEYNEQFF.

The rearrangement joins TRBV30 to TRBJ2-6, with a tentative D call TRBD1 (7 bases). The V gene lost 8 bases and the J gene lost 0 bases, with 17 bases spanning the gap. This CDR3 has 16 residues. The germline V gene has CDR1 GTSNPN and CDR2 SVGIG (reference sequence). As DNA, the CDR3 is TGTGCCAGACAGGGAGGCCGATCCTCTGGGGCCAACGTCCTGACTTTC. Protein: CARQGGRSSGANVLTF.

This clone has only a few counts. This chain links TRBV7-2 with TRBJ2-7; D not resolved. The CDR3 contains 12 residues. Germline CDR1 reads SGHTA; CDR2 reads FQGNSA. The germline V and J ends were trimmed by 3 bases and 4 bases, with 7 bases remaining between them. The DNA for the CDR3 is TGTGCCAGCAGCTTTTCTCGGTACGAGCAGTACTTC. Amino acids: CASSFSRYEQYF.

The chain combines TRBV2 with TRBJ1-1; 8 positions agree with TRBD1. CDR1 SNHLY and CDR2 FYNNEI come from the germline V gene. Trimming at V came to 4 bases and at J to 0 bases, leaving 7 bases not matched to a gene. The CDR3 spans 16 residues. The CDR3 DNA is TGTGCCAGCAGTGGCAGGGGGCATGGGATGAACACTGAAGCTTTCTTT. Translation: CASSGRGHGMNTEAFF.

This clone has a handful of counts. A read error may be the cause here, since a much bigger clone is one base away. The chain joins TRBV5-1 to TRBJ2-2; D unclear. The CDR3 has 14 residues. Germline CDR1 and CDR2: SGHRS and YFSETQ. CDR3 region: CASSDRPNAGELFF. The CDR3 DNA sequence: TGCGCCAGCTCCGACCGACCGAACGCCGGGGAGCTGTTTTTT.

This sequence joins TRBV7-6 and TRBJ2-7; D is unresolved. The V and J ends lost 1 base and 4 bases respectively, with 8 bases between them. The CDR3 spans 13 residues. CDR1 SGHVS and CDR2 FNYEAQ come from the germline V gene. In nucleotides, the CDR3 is TGTGCCAGCAGCTTAGGGGCCACTTACGAGCAGTACTTC. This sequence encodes CASSLGATYEQYF. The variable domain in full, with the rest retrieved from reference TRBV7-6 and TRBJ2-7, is GAGVSQSPRYKVTKRGQDVALRCDPISGHVSLYWYRQALGQGPEFLTYFNYEAQQDKSGLPNDRFSAERPEGSISTLTIQRTEQRDSAMYRCASSLGATYEQYFGPGTRLTVT.

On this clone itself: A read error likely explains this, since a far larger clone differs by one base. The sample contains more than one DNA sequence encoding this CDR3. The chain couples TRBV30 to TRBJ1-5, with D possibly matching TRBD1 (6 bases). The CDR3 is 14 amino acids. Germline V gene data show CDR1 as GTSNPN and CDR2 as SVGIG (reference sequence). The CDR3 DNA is TGTGCCTGGAGTACTGGACAGAACAATCAGCCCCAGCACTTT. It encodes CAWSTGQNNQPQHF.

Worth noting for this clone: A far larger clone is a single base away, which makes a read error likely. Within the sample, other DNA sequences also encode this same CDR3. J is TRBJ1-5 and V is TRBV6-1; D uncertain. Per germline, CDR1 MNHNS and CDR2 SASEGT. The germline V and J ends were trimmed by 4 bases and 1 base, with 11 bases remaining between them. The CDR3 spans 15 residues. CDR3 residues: CASSGDGGSNQPQHF. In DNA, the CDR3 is TGTGCCAGCAGTGGTGACGGCGGCAGCAATCAGCCCCAGCATTTT.

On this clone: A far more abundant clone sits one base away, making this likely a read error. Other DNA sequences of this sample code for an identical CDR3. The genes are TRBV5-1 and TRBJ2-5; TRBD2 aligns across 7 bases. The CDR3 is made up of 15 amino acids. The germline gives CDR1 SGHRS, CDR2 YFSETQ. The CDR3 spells CASSQGGTREETQYF. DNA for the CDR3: TGCGCCAGCAGCCAGGGAGGGACCCGCGAAGAAACCCAGTACTTC.

DNA for the CDR3: TGCAGCGTTTCTTTTATCACACCGGGACAGGGGATATGGTATGGCTACACCTTC. This codes for CSVSFITPGQGIWYGYTF. The chain uses TRBV29-1 and TRBJ1-2; 10 bases are shared with TRBD1. Per germline, CDR1 SQVTM and CDR2 ANQGSEA. The CDR3 consists of 18 residues. After removal of 5 bases from V and 5 bases from J, the junction contained 20 bases not matched to a gene. The entire variable domain, with the rest obtained from reference TRBV29-1 and TRBJ1-2, is as follows: SAVISQKPSRDICQRGTSLTIQCQVDSQVTMMFWYRQQPGQSLTLIATANQGSEATYESGFVIDKFPISRPNLTFSTLTVSNMSPEDSSIYLCSVSFITPGQGIWYGYTFGSGTRLTVV.

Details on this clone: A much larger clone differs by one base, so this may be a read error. The CDR3 sequence is CASSQVWSRAFF. CDR3 nucleotide sequence: TGTGCCAGCAGCCAAGTCTGGAGTCGCGCGTTCTTC. J is TRBJ2-1 and V is TRBV4-2; D uncertain. The CDR3 covers 12 residues. The germline V gene has CDR1 LGHNA and CDR2 YNFKEQ. V shed 1 base and J shed 15 bases, with 13 bases lying between them.

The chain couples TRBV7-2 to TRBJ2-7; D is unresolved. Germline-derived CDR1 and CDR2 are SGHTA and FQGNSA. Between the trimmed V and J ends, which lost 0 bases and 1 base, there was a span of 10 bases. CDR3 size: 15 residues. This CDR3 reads CASSLAGRNSYEQYF. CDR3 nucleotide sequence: TGTGCCAGCAGCTTAGCCGGGCGGAATTCCTACGAGCAGTACTTC.

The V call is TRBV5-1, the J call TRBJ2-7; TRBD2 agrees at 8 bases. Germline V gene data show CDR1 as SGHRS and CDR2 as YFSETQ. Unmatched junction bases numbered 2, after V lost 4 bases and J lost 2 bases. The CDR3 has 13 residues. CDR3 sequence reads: CASSVSGTYEQYF. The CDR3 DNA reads TGCGCCAGCAGCGTTAGCGGGACCTACGAGCAGTACTTC.

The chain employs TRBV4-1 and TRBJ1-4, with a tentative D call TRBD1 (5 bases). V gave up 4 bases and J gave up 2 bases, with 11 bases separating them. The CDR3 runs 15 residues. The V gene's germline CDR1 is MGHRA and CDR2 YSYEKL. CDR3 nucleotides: TGCGCCAGCAGCCCGGGGGTCGTTACTAATGAAAAACTGTTTTTT. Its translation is CASSPGVVTNEKLFF.

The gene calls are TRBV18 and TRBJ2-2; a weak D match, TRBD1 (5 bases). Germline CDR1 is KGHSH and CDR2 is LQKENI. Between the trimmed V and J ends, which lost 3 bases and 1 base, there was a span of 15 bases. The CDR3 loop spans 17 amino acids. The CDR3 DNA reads TGTGCCAGCTCACCTCTACAGGATGCTAGGAACACCGGGGAGCTGTTTTTT. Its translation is CASSPLQDARNTGELFF.